This T cell receptor (beta chain) appears in the sequencing data of a study of T-cell memory formation after mild COVID-19. This clonotype turned up a few times. Its cognate antigen is unknown. The length of the CDR3 is 14 residues. The germline CDR1 and CDR2 sequences are SGHTA and FQGNSA. V shed 5 bases, J shed 1 base, and the junction held 5 bases outside the gene matches. Study-wide findings and caveats: Largely, contracting CD4+ clones fell within CM and EM, and contracting CD8+ clones within EMRA. The second-wave clones peaking on day 37 were not confirmed as SARS-CoV-2-specific.

5'RACE with constant-segment primers yielded barcoded, UMI-tagged TCR alpha and TCR beta cDNA libraries. TCRdb called the 5' RACE reads again in MiXCR, with one record for every CDR3 protein. The data contain around 300,000 distinct CDR3 sequences, roughly an eighth of them singletons. This TCR derives from a man aged 18 to 30 who had mild COVID-19 (a few samples of this study predate the infection). Cell type and time point are not known. The source material was PBMCs or a T cell subset sorted from them (not recorded which). J is TRBJ2-7 and V is TRBV7-2, with 7 bases aligning to TRBD1. The CDR3, as DNA: TGTGCCAGCAGCGCCGACAGGGTATCCTACGAGCAGTACTTC. Translated: CASSADRVSYEQYF.